This T cell receptor beta chain was captured by sequencing in a study of regulatory and conventional T cells in RAG deficiency. V was clipped by 4 bases and J by 5 bases, with 11 bases between them. This CDR3 spans 13 amino acids. Germline V gives CDR1 SGHRS, CDR2 YFSETQ. The sorted conventional CD4+ T cells were CD25-low and CD127-high, with genomic DNA sequenced. Turning to this clone: The antigen is unknown.

Using immunoSEQ multiplex PCR, the repertoire was profiled, and TCRdb retains in-frame clones only, with some absent. This table holds fewer than 40,000 clones, around 76% found once. Findings and limits, study-wide: In Omenn syndrome, Treg and Tconv repertoires overlapped >80%.

The sample also formed part of further work on regulatory T cells. That source notes: The primer mix had 52 TRBV and 13 TRBJ primers.

Source material: CD4+ effector T cells sorted from blood. The TCR comes from a human donor in good health. This sequence joins TRBV5-1 and TRBJ2-3, with D uncertain. CDR3 region: CASSPGSGDTQYF. The CDR3 DNA follows: TGCGCCAGCAGCCCTGGTTCGGGAGATACGCAGTATTTT. The variable domain in full, completed from reference TRBV5-1 and TRBJ2-3, reads KAGVTQTPRYLIKTRGQQVTLSCSPISGHRSVSWYQQTPGQGLQFLFEYFSETQRNKGNFPGRFSGRQFSNSRSEMNVSTLELGDSALYLCASSPGSGDTQYFGPGTRLTVL.